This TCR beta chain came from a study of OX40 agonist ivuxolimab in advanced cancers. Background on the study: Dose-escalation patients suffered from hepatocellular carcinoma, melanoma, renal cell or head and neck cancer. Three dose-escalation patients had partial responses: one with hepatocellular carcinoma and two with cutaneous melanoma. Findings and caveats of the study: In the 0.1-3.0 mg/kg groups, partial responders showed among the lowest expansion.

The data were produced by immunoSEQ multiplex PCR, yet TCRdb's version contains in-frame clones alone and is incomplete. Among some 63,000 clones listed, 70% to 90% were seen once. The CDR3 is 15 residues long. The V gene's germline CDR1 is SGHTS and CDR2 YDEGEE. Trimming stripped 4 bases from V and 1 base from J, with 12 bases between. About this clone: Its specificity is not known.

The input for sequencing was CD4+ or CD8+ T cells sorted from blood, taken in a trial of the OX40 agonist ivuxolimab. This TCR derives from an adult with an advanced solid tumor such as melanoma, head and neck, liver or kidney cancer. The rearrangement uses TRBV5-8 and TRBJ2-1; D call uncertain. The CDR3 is CASSQRLVSYNEQFF. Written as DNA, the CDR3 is TGTGCCAGCAGCCAACGGCTGGTATCCTACAATGAGCAGTTCTTC.